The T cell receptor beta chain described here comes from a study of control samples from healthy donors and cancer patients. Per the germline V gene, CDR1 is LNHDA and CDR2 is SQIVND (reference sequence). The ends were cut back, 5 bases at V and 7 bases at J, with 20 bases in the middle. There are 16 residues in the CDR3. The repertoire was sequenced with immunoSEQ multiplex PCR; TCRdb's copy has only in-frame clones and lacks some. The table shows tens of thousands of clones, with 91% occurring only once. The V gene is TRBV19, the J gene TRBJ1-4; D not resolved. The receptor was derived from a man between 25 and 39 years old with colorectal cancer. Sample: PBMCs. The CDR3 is CASSSHTGMSGEKLFF. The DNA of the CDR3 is TGTGCCAGTAGTTCTCATACCGGTATGTCGGGTGAAAAACTGTTTTTT.